This T cell receptor beta chain was profiled in a study of PD-L1 blockade in urothelial cancer. Study at large: Prior exposure to chemotherapy in patients amounted to 0 to 3 regimens received. Blood gave a median around 150,000 T cells.

Time point meaning: pretreatment peripheral blood. Peripheral blood mononuclear cells were collected from every patient before and during treatment, yielding between 1 and 8 samples per patient. Germline V gene data show CDR1 as SGDLS and CDR2 as YYNGEE. The CDR3 has 12 residues. V dropped 4 bases and J dropped 2 bases, with 6 bases sitting between them. PCRs each included synthetic TCR analog templates spiked in. Profiling relied on immunoSEQ multiplex PCR, and the TCRdb table lists in-frame clones only, not all of them. The sample contains around 34,000 clones, around four fifths of which appear only once.

The V gene is TRBV9, the J gene TRBJ1-2; possible D gene TRBD1, 5 bases. The source of this sequence is a man of 80 years or more with urothelial cancer. Material: PBMCs, obtained around atezolizumab (anti-PD-L1) treatment. The CDR3 sequence: CASSSGNYGYTF. In nucleotides, the CDR3 is TGTGCCAGCAGCTCAGGGAACTATGGCTACACCTTC.